This entry features one T cell receptor (beta chain) sequence. The entry originates in a study of blood T cell repertoires in COVID-19. Study-wide context: From the United States, Italy and Spain came samples of acute and convalescent COVID-19. In each case, the material was cDNA or gDNA derived from T cells, B-cell-depleted T cells, or PBMCs.

Germline-derived CDR1 and CDR2 are DFQATT and SNEGSKA (reference sequence). The CDR3 is 11 residues long. Trimming cost V 6 bases and J 10 bases, with 13 bases left between them. In the authors' workflow: From reference gene primer amplification, estimates of nucleated cell counts were derived. Method: immunoSEQ multiplex PCR; TCRdb's copy keeps in-frame clones and lacks some. The V and J calls and clone size come from that table; D and trimming were worked out from the DNA. The table has 80,000 to 95,000 clones, around 85% seen once; the top ten hold roughly 23%. The chain combines TRBV20-1 with TRBJ2-1; D is perhaps TRBD2 (5 bases). The TCR was taken from a man older than 75 with active or convalescent COVID-19. The sequencing input was peripheral blood. CDR3 DNA sequence: TGCAGTGCGCAGGTACTAGTAGAGCAGTTCTTC. Translated: CSAQVLVEQFF.